Presented here are 22 T cell receptor beta chains from one specimen sequenced in a study of a mutant IDH1 vaccine in newly diagnosed glioma. Profiled with immunoSEQ multiplex PCR; TCRdb holds only in-frame clones, not every one. The sample has about 36,000 clones, approximately 92% seen once. The time point was: baseline, week 1 (first vaccination visit). Treatment described: pre-vaccination baseline after standard-of-care therapy. The sample here was PBMCs, taken from a glioma patient treated with radiotherapy, temozolomide or both. These receptors originate from a man aged 18-30 years with glioma.

In DNA, the CDR3 is TGTGCCAGCAGCTTGTACCAAGGGGGCGGCACTGAAGCTTTCTTT. It encodes CASSLYQGGGTEAFF. This chain uses TRBV7-6 with TRBJ1-1; 7 bases agree with TRBD1. The CDR3 is 15 residues long. Germline CDR1 SGHVS, CDR2 FNYEAQ. V gave up 3 bases and J gave up 4 bases; unmatched junction bases: 8.

This clone showed up just once. This sequence joins TRBV30 and TRBJ2-3; D is unclear. The length of the CDR3 is 12 residues. In germline, CDR1 is GTSNPN, CDR2 SVGIG (reference sequence). The germline V and J ends were trimmed by 5 bases and 3 bases, with 9 bases remaining between them. Here the CDR3 DNA reads TGTGCCTGGCGATCTATGACAGATACGCAGTATTTT. This translates into CAWRSMTDTQYF.

The chain uses TRBV30 and TRBJ1-5; tentative D call: TRBD1 (5 bases). Germline CDR1 GTSNPN, CDR2 SVGIG (reference sequence). Trimming removed 0 bases at V and 6 bases at J, with 6 bases between. The CDR3 loop spans 12 amino acids. The CDR3 loop is CAWSVGAQPQHF. CDR3 nucleotides: TGTGCCTGGAGTGTTGGGGCTCAGCCCCAGCATTTT.

This clone has a handful of counts. This rearrangement joins TRBV7-9 to TRBJ1-5; the D is unclear. CDR3 size: 14 residues. Germline CDR1 is SEHNR and CDR2 is FQNEAQ (reference sequence). V lost 4 bases, J lost 7 bases, and 14 bases lay in between. Here the CDR3 reads CASSSTEAGQPQHF. The CDR3 nucleotides read TGTGCCAGCAGCTCGACGGAGGCCGGACAGCCCCAGCATTTT. Filled out from reference TRBV7-9 and TRBJ1-5, the complete variable domain reads DTGVSQNPRHKITKRGQNVTFRCDPISEHNRLYWYRQTLGQGPEFLTYFQNEAQLEKSRLLSDRFSAERPKGSFSTLEIQRTEQGDSAMYLCASSSTEAGQPQHFGDGTRLSIL.

J is TRBJ1-4 and V is TRBV30; no clear D. The CDR3 totals 13 residues. Trimming removed 7 bases from V and 7 bases from J, with 16 bases in between. In germline, CDR1 is GTSNPN, CDR2 SVGIG (reference sequence). The CDR3 reads CAYRHNRGEKLFF. The CDR3 nucleotides are TGTGCCTATCGACACAACCGGGGTGAAAAACTGTTTTTT.

The chain couples TRBV6-1 to TRBJ1-1; maybe TRBD1 (5 bases). Germline CDR1 and CDR2: MNHNS and SASEGT. Trimming removed 1 base from V and 5 bases from J, with 14 bases in between. CDR3 size: 15 residues. This CDR3 reads CASSEDEAPGTEAFF. CDR3 DNA sequence: TGTGCCAGCAGTGAAGATGAGGCCCCAGGGACTGAAGCTTTCTTT.

This chain uses TRBV7-2 with TRBJ2-7; D may correspond to TRBD1 or TRBD2 (6 bases each). Trimming shortened V by 4 bases and J by 6 bases, and 16 bases separated the two germline ends. The CDR3 has 14 amino acids. The germline gives CDR1 SGHTA, CDR2 FQGNSA. In DNA, the CDR3 is TGTGCCAGCAGCTCCCCCGGGGGCGGAGGCGAGCAGTACTTC. Translated: CASSSPGGGGEQYF. Combining the CDR3 with reference TRBV7-2 and TRBJ2-7 gives the whole variable domain GAGVSQSPSNKVTEKGKDVELRCDPISGHTALYWYRQSLGQGLEFLIYFQGNSAPDKSGLPSDRFSAERTGGSVSTLTIQRTQQEDSAVYLCASSSPGGGGEQYFGPGTRLTVT.

V is TRBV4-1 and J is TRBJ2-2; no reliable D call. Trimming removed 0 bases from V and 3 bases from J, with 11 bases in between. The CDR3 is 16 amino acids. Germline CDR1 is MGHRA and CDR2 is YSYEKL. The DNA for the CDR3 is TGCGCCAGCAGCCAAGACGAGGCGGCTTACACCGGGGAGCTGTTTTTT. Translated: CASSQDEAAYTGELFF.

The chain combines TRBV6-6 with TRBJ2-7; 7 nucleotides line up with TRBD1. Germline values: CDR1 MNHNY, CDR2 SVGAGI (reference sequence). This CDR3 spans 14 amino acids. V dropped 5 bases and J dropped 3; count of bases not matched to a gene: 7. In DNA, the CDR3 is TGTGCCAGCAGTCCACAGGGGTACCTCTACGAGCAGTACTTC. Translated: CASSPQGYLYEQYF.

The chain links TRBV9 to TRBJ1-2; D remains unclear. Trimming stripped 0 bases from V and 6 bases from J, with 12 bases between. The CDR3 is 14 residues long. Per germline, CDR1 SGDLS and CDR2 YYNGEE. The CDR3 is CASSVGRSGDGYTF. The CDR3 bases are TGTGCCAGCAGCGTAGGGAGAAGCGGCGATGGCTACACCTTC.

The gene calls are TRBV2 and TRBJ2-7, with 9 bases identical to TRBD1. J lost 3 bases, V lost 0 bases, and 12 bases had no gene match. CDR3 length: 18 amino acids. CDR1 and CDR2 (germline): SNHLY, FYNNEI. The CDR3: CASSEARYLGQGIYEQYF. CDR3 nucleotide sequence: TGTGCCAGCAGTGAAGCGCGCTACCTGGGACAGGGTATCTACGAGCAGTACTTC.

The gene calls are TRBV5-8 and TRBJ1-1; possible D gene TRBD1, 6 bases. CDR3 length: 16 amino acids. Deletions cut 0 bases from V and 1 base from J, with 13 bases between. Germline V gene data show CDR1 as SGHTS and CDR2 as YDEGEE. The DNA for the CDR3 is TGTGCCAGCAGCTTGGGATACAGGGTGGGGAACACTGAAGCTTTCTTT. It translates to CASSLGYRVGNTEAFF.

V gene TRBV29-1 combines with J gene TRBJ1-2; 8 bases align to TRBD1. There are 12 residues in the CDR3. Germline loops: CDR1 SQVTM, CDR2 ANQGSEA. V gave up 3 bases and J gave up 3 bases; unmatched junction bases: 0. In nucleotides, the CDR3 is TGCAGCGTTGACAGGGGGCACTATGGCTACACCTTC. Translating gives CSVDRGHYGYTF.

V gene TRBV4-2 combines with J gene TRBJ2-7, with 8 bases matching TRBD2. This CDR3 spans 15 amino acids. Per the germline V gene, CDR1 is LGHNA and CDR2 is YNFKEQ. V lost 4 bases to trimming and J lost 3 bases; unmatched junction nucleotides: 8. The CDR3 region has the DNA TGTGCCAGCAGCCCCGAGGGACTAGGGGACTACGAGCAGTACTTC. Protein product: CASSPEGLGDYEQYF.

V usage is TRBV4-3 and J usage is TRBJ1-4; 7 bases agree with TRBD1. The CDR3 loop spans 16 amino acids. V shed 4 bases and J 0 bases; nucleotides not matched to a gene: 5. In germline, CDR1 is LGHNA, CDR2 YSLEER. CDR3 DNA: TGCGCCAGCAGCCCGGGGACAGCTTCAACTAATGAAAAACTGTTTTTT. It translates to CASSPGTASTNEKLFF.

The V call is TRBV30, the J call TRBJ1-2; 11 positions agree with TRBD1. Per the germline V gene, CDR1 is GTSNPN and CDR2 is SVGIG (reference sequence). The CDR3 loop spans 15 amino acids. Trimming removed 4 bases from V and 4 bases from J; junction bases left unmatched: 8. Written as DNA, the CDR3 is TGTGCCTGGACCATCCCCGGGACAGGGGGCTATGGCTACACCTTC. Residues: CAWTIPGTGGYGYTF.

The chain is built from TRBV19 and TRBJ2-5, with 8 bases matching TRBD2. Germline CDR1 and CDR2: LNHDA and SQIVND (reference sequence). Losses at the gene ends were 5 bases for V and 4 bases for J; bases not matched to a gene: 12. The CDR3 length is 16 residues. Written as DNA, the CDR3 is TGTGCCAGTAGTGTGGGCGGGGCGGGAGGCCGAGAGACCCAGTACTTC. Translating it yields CASSVGGAGGRETQYF.

This chain uses TRBV4-2 with TRBJ2-7; D not resolved. Germline-derived CDR1 and CDR2 are LGHNA and YNFKEQ. Trimming removed 0 bases from V and 0 bases from J, with 9 bases in between. There are 15 residues in the CDR3. This CDR3 reads CASSQDLAVSYEQYF. The CDR3 DNA reads TGTGCCAGCAGCCAAGATCTGGCGGTCTCCTACGAGCAGTACTTC.

This rearrangement joins TRBV5-1 to TRBJ1-4, with TRBD1 as a possible D gene (5 bases). The CDR3 is 14 amino acids. The germline gives CDR1 SGHRS, CDR2 YFSETQ. Trimming removed 4 bases at V and 4 bases at J, with 11 bases between. The CDR3: CASSLGTDNEKLFF. CDR3 in DNA: TGCGCCAGCAGCCTCGGGACGGATAATGAAAAACTGTTTTTT.

This chain uses TRBV7-9 with TRBJ2-1, with TRBD1 matching over 9 bases. The trim removed 6 bases at V and 4 bases at J, leaving 7 bases unmatched. The CDR3 sequence is 15 residues long. Per the germline V gene, CDR1 is SEHNR and CDR2 is FQNEAQ (reference sequence). The CDR3 region has the DNA TGTGCCAGCAGTCAAACGGGACAGGGTTACAATGAGCAGTTCTTC. Protein: CASSQTGQGYNEQFF.

This chain uses TRBV4-1 with TRBJ2-3; D uncertain. This CDR3 is 16 amino acids long. CDR1 and CDR2 from the germline V gene are MGHRA and YSYEKL. The V end lost 4 bases, the J end lost 0 bases, and 14 bases lay between the germline ends. CDR3 region: CASSPTLAGSTDTQYF. CDR3 nucleotides: TGCGCCAGCAGCCCAACCCTCGCAGGTAGCACAGATACGCAGTATTTT.

The chain employs TRBV7-9 and TRBJ1-1; D not resolved. CDR1 is SEHNR, CDR2 FQNEAQ, per germline (reference sequence). The ends were cut back, 0 bases at V and 8 bases at J, with 16 bases in the middle. This CDR3 is built from 15 residues. CDR3 DNA: TGTGCCAGCAGCTTAGCGCATAAGGGTAAGAACGAAGCTTTCTTT. Residues: CASSLAHKGKNEAFF.